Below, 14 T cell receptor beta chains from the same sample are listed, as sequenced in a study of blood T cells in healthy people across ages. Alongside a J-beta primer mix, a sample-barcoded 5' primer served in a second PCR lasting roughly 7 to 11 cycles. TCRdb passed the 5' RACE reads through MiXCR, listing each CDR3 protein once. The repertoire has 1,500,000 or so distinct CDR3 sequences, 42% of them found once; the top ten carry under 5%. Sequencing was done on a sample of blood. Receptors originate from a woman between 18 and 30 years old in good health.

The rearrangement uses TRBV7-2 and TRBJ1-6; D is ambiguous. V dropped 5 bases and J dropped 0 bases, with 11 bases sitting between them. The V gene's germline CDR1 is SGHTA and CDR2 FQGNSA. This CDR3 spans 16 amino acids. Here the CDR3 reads CASSPRRSSYNSPLHF. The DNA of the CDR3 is TGTGCCAGCAGCCCAAGGAGGAGCTCCTATAATTCACCCCTCCACTTT.

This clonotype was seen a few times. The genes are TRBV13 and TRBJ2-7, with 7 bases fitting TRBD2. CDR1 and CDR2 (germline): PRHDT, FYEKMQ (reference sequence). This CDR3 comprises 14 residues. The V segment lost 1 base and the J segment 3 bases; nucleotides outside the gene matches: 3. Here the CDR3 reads CASSLEASGYEQYF. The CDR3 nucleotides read TGTGCCAGCAGCTTAGAGGCTAGCGGCTACGAGCAGTACTTC. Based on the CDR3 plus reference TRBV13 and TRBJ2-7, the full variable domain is AAGVIQSPRHLIKEKRETATLKCYPIPRHDTVYWYQQGPGQDPQFLISFYEKMQSDKGSIPDRFSAQQFSDYHSELNMSSLELGDSALYFCASSLEASGYEQYFGPGTRLTVT.

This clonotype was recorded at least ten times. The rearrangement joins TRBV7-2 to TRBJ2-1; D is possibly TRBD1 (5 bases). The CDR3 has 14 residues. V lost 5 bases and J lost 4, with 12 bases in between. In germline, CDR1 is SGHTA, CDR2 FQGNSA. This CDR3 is CASSPRQGYNEQFF. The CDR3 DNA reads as TGTGCCAGCAGCCCACGGCAGGGATACAATGAGCAGTTCTTC.

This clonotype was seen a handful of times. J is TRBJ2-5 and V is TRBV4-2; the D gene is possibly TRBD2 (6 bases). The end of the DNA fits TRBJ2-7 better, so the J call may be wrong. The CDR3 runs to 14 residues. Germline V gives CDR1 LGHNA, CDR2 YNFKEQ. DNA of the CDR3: TGTGCCAGCAGCCAACCGGGAGCGGGCTACGAGCAGTACTTC. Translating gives CASSQPGAGYEQYF.

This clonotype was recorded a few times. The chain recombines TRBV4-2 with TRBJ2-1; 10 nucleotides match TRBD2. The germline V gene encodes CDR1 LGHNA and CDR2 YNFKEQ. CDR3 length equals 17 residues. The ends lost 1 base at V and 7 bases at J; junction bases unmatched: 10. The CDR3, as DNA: TGTGCCAGCAGCCAAGCGGCGCCTAGCGGGAGAGGGAATGAGCAGTTCTTC. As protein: CASSQAAPSGRGNEQFF.

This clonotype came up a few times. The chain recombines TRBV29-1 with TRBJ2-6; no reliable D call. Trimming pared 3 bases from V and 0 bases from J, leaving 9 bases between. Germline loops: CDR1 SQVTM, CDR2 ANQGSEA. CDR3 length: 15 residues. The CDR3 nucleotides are TGCAGCGTTGATGCGACGGACTCTGGGGCCAACGTCCTGACTTTC. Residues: CSVDATDSGANVLTF.

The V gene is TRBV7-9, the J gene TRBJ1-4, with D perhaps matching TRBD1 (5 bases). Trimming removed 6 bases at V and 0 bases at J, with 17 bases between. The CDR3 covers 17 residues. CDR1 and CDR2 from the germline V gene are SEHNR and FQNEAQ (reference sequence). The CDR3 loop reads CASRNTGHTATNEKLFF. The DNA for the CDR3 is TGTGCCAGCAGGAATACAGGCCACACCGCAACTAATGAAAAACTGTTTTTT.

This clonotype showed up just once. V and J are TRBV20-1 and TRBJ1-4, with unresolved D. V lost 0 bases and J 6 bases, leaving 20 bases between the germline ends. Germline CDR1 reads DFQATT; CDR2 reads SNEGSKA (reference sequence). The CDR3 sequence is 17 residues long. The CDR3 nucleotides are TGCAGTGCTAGAGATAGAAGACAAGGCTTTGGTGATGAAAAACTGTTTTTT. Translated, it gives CSARDRRQGFGDEKLFF.

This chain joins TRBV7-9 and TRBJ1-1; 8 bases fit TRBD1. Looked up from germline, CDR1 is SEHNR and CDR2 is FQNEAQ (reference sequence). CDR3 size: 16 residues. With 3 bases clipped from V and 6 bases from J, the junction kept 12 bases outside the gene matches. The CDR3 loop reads CASSFAAGGRWAEAFF. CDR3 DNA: TGTGCCAGCAGCTTTGCCGCAGGGGGCAGGTGGGCTGAAGCTTTCTTT.

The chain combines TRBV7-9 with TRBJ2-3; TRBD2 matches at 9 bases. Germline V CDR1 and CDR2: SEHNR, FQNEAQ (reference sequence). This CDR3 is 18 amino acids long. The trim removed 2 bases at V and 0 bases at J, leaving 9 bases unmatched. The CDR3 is CASSLRASAGGSTDTQYF. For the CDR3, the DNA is TGTGCCAGCAGCTTACGAGCGTCAGCGGGGGGTAGCACAGATACGCAGTATTTT.

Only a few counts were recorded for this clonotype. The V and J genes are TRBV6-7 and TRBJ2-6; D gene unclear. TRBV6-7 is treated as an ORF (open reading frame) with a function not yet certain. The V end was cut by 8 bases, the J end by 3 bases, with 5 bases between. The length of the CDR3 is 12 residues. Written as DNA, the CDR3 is TGTGCCAGCCGCGTTGGGGCCAACGTCCTGACTTTC. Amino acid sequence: CASRVGANVLTF.

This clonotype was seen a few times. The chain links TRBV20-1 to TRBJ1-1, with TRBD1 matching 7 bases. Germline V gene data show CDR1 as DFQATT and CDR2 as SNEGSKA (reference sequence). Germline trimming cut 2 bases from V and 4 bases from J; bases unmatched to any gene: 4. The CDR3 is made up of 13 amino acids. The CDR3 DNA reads TGCAGTGCTAGAACAGGGGATAGCACTGAAGCTTTCTTT. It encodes CSARTGDSTEAFF.

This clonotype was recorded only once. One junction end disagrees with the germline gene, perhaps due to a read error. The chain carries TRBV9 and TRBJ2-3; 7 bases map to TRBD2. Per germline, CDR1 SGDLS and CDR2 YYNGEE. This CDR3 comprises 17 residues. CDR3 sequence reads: CAGSVPRSGGSADTQYF. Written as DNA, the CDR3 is TGTGCCGGCAGCGTACCCCGGTCTGGCGGGAGTGCAGATACGCAGTATTTT.

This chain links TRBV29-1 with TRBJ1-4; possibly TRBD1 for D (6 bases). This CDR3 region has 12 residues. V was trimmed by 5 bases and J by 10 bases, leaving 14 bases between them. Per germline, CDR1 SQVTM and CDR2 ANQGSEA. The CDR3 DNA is TGCAGCGTTACATCTCAGGGGCGAAAACTGTTTTTT. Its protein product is CSVTSQGRKLFF.